One sample yielded the 5 T cell receptor beta chains listed below, sequenced in a study of T cell clonality in common variable immunodeficiency. Study-level findings and limits: In common variable immunodeficiency, TCR beta chains reportedly carried fewer deletions and N-nucleotide insertions.

Some clones are missing from TCRdb's copy, which holds only in-frame ones; the method was immunoSEQ multiplex PCR. The sample has about 28,000 clones, none seen only once; the top ten hold approximately 3%. The antigens for these receptors are not known. The sequencing input was peripheral blood mononuclear cells. These receptors were obtained from a human donor with common variable immunodeficiency.

This clone was seen ten or more times. Read data end 3 residues before the CDR3 end; the end is taken from the germline J gene. The chain joins TRBV5-6 to TRBJ2-7; no firm D call. V lost 3 bases to trimming and J lost 2 bases, with 9 bases between them. Germline V gene sequence: CDR1 SGHDT, CDR2 YYEEEE. The CDR3 length is 13 residues. CDR3 sequence: CASSYQGTYEQYF. The CDR3 bases that were read are TGTGCCAGCAGCTATCAAGGCACCTACGAG. Full variable domain (remainder filled in from reference TRBV5-6 and TRBJ2-7): DAGVTQSPTHLIKTRGQQVTLRCSPKSGHDTVSWYQQALGQGPQFIFQYYEEEERQRGNFPDRFSGHQFPNYSSELNVNALLLGDSALYLCASSYQGTYEQYFGPGTRLTVT.

Points on this clone: The read is 3 residues too short to cover the CDR3 end, so that end is filled in from the germline J gene. The chain has TRBV7-9 and TRBJ2-5; 8 nucleotides align to TRBD2. Losses at the gene ends were 2 bases for V and 5 bases for J; bases not matched to a gene: 7. The length of the CDR3 is 15 residues. Per germline, CDR1 SEHNR and CDR2 FQNEAQ (reference sequence). The CDR3 is CASSLTGLGGETQYF. The CDR3 bases that were read are TGTGCCAGCAGCTTAACGGGACTAGGCGGCGAGACC.

Worth noting for this clone: The CDR3 goes on 3 residues after the read ends, and that part is filled in from the germline J gene. The chain is built from TRBV7-2 and TRBJ2-7; D might be TRBD2 (5 bases). CDR1 is SGHTA and CDR2 is FQGNSA in the germline V gene. The V and J ends lost 5 bases and 6 bases respectively, with 11 bases between them. CDR3 length: 12 amino acids. The CDR3 loop is CASSLRGSEQYF. CDR3 DNA (partial): TGTGCCAGCAGCCTACGGGGTTCCGAG.

This clone appeared a few times. Read coverage stops 3 residues before the CDR3 terminus; the germline J gene supplies the remainder. V gene TRBV20-1 combines with J gene TRBJ2-7; D gene uncertain. Deletions cut 3 bases from V and 3 bases from J, with 9 bases between. Germline lookup yields CDR1 DFQATT and CDR2 SNEGSKA (reference sequence). The length of the CDR3 is 12 residues. The CDR3 region is CSASHSDYEQYF. CDR3 DNA, as far as it was read: TGCAGTGCTAGTCACAGTGACTACGAG.

This clone was seen a few times. Sequencing ends 3 residues short of the CDR3 end; the germline J gene provides the rest. J is TRBJ2-3 and V is TRBV19, with 14 positions matching TRBD2. The CDR3 length is 20 residues. Trimming cost V 0 bases and J 0 bases; bases outside gene matches: 8. Germline loops: CDR1 LNHDA, CDR2 SQIVND (reference sequence). CDR3: CASSIDGLAGGYSSTDTQYF. CDR3 bases read: TGTGCCAGTAGTATAGATGGACTAGCGGGGGGATATTCTAGCACAGATACG.